This T cell receptor (beta chain) was recorded in a study of T-cell memory formation after mild COVID-19. About the research overall: Largely donor-specific TCR clusters were found. General study points: Contracting CD4+ clones were located mainly in CM and EM, and CD8+ clones in EMRA.

In this sample, this clonotype turned up a few times. Its specificity is unknown. One entry per CDR3 protein, called by TCRdb with MiXCR from the 5' RACE reads. The top ten clones hold 20% to 25% of a sample with roughly 250,000 distinct CDR3 sequences, over 15% of them seen once. The germline CDR1 and CDR2 sequences are SGHTA and FQGNSA. Trimming pared 7 bases from V and 3 bases from J, leaving 18 bases between. The CDR3 extends over 16 amino acids. The chain combines TRBV7-2 with TRBJ1-4; D perhaps matches TRBD1 (5 bases). The clonotype was recovered from a man aged 18 to 30 who had mild COVID-19 (a few samples of this study predate the infection). Cell type and time point are not known. The sample comprised PBMCs or a T cell subset sorted from them (not recorded which). The CDR3: CASTLGPGRANEKLFF. The CDR3 DNA follows: TGTGCCAGCACCTTGGGCCCGGGGCGGGCTAATGAAAAACTGTTTTTT.